This T cell receptor beta chain was sequenced for a study of T cells in Graves' hyperthyroidism and ophthalmopathy. Study-wide results and caveats: Ophthalmopathy and stable hyperthyroidism were told apart by a 13 V-J model.

V dropped 4 bases and J dropped 1 base, with 20 bases sitting between them. Looked up from germline, CDR1 is SNHLY and CDR2 is FYNNEI. The CDR3 runs 17 residues. Stability of Graves' hyperthyroidism was defined as absent ophthalmopathy progression within 18 months. Amplified TCR beta CDR3 regions derived from RNA transcripts. An initial round of RT-PCR targeting the TCR CDR3 relied on the HTBI primer set. TCRdb re-derived calls from the multiplex PCR reads in MiXCR, one entry per CDR3 protein. The data show a few hundred thousand distinct CDR3 sequences, 12% to 15% seen once. This clonotype was picked up many times. Its matching antigen is unknown.

The sequencing sample was made of blood. This clonotype was obtained from a woman in her forties with Graves' hyperthyroidism. The chain combines TRBV2 with TRBJ2-7; no firm D call. In DNA, the CDR3 is TGTGCCAGCAGTGTCTCAGCCCTGGGGTGGCAGTCCTACGAGCAGTACTTC. It specifies CASSVSALGWQSYEQYF.